Each of the 7 T cell receptor beta chains below was sequenced from the same sample in a study of brain T cells in children with intractable seizures. Only cases whose brain tissue showed the highest T cell transcript signatures were sequenced. The table came from immunoSEQ multiplex PCR; TCRdb's copy has only in-frame clones and leaves some out. Among around 530 clones listed, about 83% were seen once. Sequencing used resected brain tissue, obtained at surgery. These receptors originate from a boy aged 10-17 years with tuberous sclerosis and intractable seizures.

This clone was picked up a small number of times. Here the CDR3 reads CASKGEMHEQYF. The CDR3 DNA reads as TGTGCCAGCAAAGGGGAGATGCACGAGCAGTACTTC. The V gene is TRBV25-1, the J gene TRBJ2-7; either TRBD1 or TRBD2 may fit D (5 bases each). The CDR3 is made up of 12 amino acids. CDR1 is MGHDK and CDR2 is SYGVNS in the germline V gene. The ends were cut back, 7 bases at V and 5 bases at J, with 12 bases in the middle.

This clone showed up just a few times. V and J are TRBV5-1 and TRBJ1-4; 9 bases are a match to TRBD1. The germline CDR1 and CDR2 sequences are SGHRS and YFSETQ. The CDR3 has 19 residues. V dropped 2 bases and J dropped 4; count of bases not matched to a gene: 15. The CDR3 sequence: CASSFNRGPGPGRNEKLFF. DNA of the CDR3: TGCGCCAGCAGCTTCAACAGGGGGCCGGGACCGGGCCGTAATGAAAAACTGTTTTTT.

This clone was counted between two and nine times. In DNA form, the CDR3 reads TGTGCCAGCACCCCGTCTAGCGGAGATGGGGTCGGCGGGGAGCTGTTTTTT. Translation: CASTPSSGDGVGGELFF. The V gene is TRBV5-4, the J gene TRBJ2-2, with 7 nucleotides matching TRBD2. In germline, CDR1 is SGHNT, CDR2 YYREEE (reference sequence). Losses at the gene ends were 6 bases for V and 7 bases for J; bases not matched to a gene: 18. The length of the CDR3 is 17 residues. Variable domain in full (rest from reference TRBV5-4 and TRBJ2-2): ETGVTQSPTHLIKTRGQQVTLRCSSQSGHNTVSWYQQALGQGPQFIFQYYREEENGRGNFPPRFSGLQFPNYSSELNVNALELDDSALYLCASTPSSGDGVGGELFFGEGSRLTVL.

This chain links TRBV7-2 with TRBJ1-5; perhaps TRBD1 as D (5 bases). There are 15 residues in the CDR3. The V end was cut by 2 bases, the J end by 0 bases, with 8 bases between. CDR1 is SGHTA and CDR2 is FQGNSA in the germline V gene. CDR3 nucleotides: TGTGCCAGCAGCTTACAAGGGGTTAGCAATCAGCCCCAGCATTTT. Protein sequence: CASSLQGVSNQPQHF.

The J gene is TRBJ2-3, the V gene TRBV24-1; D is perhaps TRBD2 (6 bases). Germline V gene data show CDR1 as KGHDR and CDR2 as SFDVKD. V was shortened by 10 bases and J by 2 bases, with 9 bases between the two germline ends. This CDR3 has 12 residues. CDR3 in amino acids: CATRGHTDTQYF. Here the CDR3 DNA reads TGTGCCACGCGGGGCCACACAGATACGCAGTATTTT.

This rearrangement joins TRBV19 to TRBJ2-5; 10 nucleotides agree with TRBD1. The CDR3 length is 16 residues. Trimming took 5 bases from V and 4 from J; bases not matched to a gene: 10. The germline V gene has CDR1 LNHDA and CDR2 SQIVND (reference sequence). CDR3 residues: CASSPLRTGGIETQYF. The CDR3, as DNA: TGTGCCAGTAGTCCGCTCCGGACAGGGGGAATAGAGACCCAGTACTTC.

V usage is TRBV18 and J usage is TRBJ1-1; D not resolved. V was pared by 2 bases and J by 0 bases, with 10 bases between. Germline V gene lookup returns CDR1 KGHSH and CDR2 LQKENI. The CDR3 extends over 15 amino acids. CDR3: CASSPGRNMNTEAFF. The CDR3 region has the DNA TGTGCCAGCTCACCAGGACGGAACATGAACACTGAAGCTTTCTTT. Full variable domain (remainder filled in from reference TRBV18 and TRBJ1-1): NAGVMQNPRHLVRRRGQEARLRCSPMKGHSHVYWYRQLPEEGLKFMVYLQKENIIDESGMPKERFSAEFPKEGPSILRIQQVVRGDSAAYFCASSPGRNMNTEAFFGQGTRLTVV.